Each of the 13 T cell receptor beta chains below was sequenced from the same sample in a study of cytomegalovirus exposure and HLA in healthy donors. PCR was performed using 60 Vbeta and 13 Jbeta primers. The assay was immunoSEQ multiplex PCR, and TCRdb's table has in-frame clones only and misses some. The table lists approximately 180,000 clones, roughly 80% of them singletons. What was sequenced was PBMCs. The receptors were sampled from a woman aged 18-29 years in good health and CMV-seropositive.

The chain is built from TRBV28 and TRBJ1-1, with 7 positions matching TRBD1. This CDR3 has 15 amino acids. Germline values: CDR1 MDHEN, CDR2 SYDVKM. Trimming cost V 4 bases and J 2 bases; bases outside gene matches: 7. CDR3 DNA: TGTGCCAGCAGTTCCCCGACAGGGCTAAACACTGAAGCTTTCTTT. It encodes CASSSPTGLNTEAFF.

The rearrangement links TRBV9 to TRBJ1-2; TRBD1 is a possible D gene (5 bases). With 5 bases removed from V and 2 bases from J, the gap between germline ends came to 10 bases. The CDR3 sequence is 13 residues long. Germline V gene data show CDR1 as SGDLS and CDR2 as YYNGEE. CDR3 region: CASSGGLNYGYTF. CDR3 nucleotide sequence: TGTGCCAGCAGTGGGGGACTAAACTATGGCTACACCTTC.

The CDR3 is CASSFVNSRAPNTEAFF. CDR3 DNA sequence: TGCGCCAGCAGCTTTGTCAATTCGAGGGCACCGAACACTGAAGCTTTCTTT. V usage is TRBV5-1 and J usage is TRBJ1-1, with D unclear. Deletions cut 2 bases from V and 1 base from J, with 18 bases between. Per the germline V gene, CDR1 is SGHRS and CDR2 is YFSETQ. The CDR3 has 17 amino acids.

V and J are TRBV7-8 and TRBJ2-3; 7 nucleotides align to TRBD2. The CDR3 has 16 amino acids. V shed 8 bases, J shed 3 bases, and the junction held 14 bases outside the gene matches. CDR1 and CDR2 (germline): SGHVS, FQNEAQ. In DNA form, the CDR3 reads TGTGCCAGCGGCGCCATTGGCGGGGGATTTACAGATACGCAGTATTTT. Protein sequence: CASGAIGGGFTDTQYF.

The chain links TRBV7-8 to TRBJ1-2, with 7 bases aligning to TRBD1. CDR1 is SGHVS and CDR2 is FQNEAQ in the germline V gene. The CDR3 spans 14 residues. The V gene end was trimmed by 5 bases and the J gene end by 0 bases; junction bases not matched to a gene: 3. CDR3 in amino acids: CASSRGTANYGYTF. The CDR3 DNA follows: TGTGCCAGCAGCCGGGGGACAGCTAACTATGGCTACACCTTC.

This clone has just a few counts. The CDR3 region is CASSQTGTLQTYGYTF. The CDR3 DNA reads as TGCGCCAGCAGCCAGACAGGAACCCTACAGACCTATGGCTACACCTTC. The V call is TRBV4-1, the J call TRBJ1-2; D may be TRBD1 (6 bases). Germline loops: CDR1 MGHRA, CDR2 YSYEKL. V was shortened by 3 bases and J by 4 bases, with 18 bases between the two germline ends. CDR3 length equals 16 residues.

V usage is TRBV29-1 and J usage is TRBJ1-4; D is ambiguous. The length of the CDR3 is 14 residues. Trimming took off 0 bases at V and 0 bases at J, with 5 bases between the two ends. Germline CDR1 is SQVTM and CDR2 is ANQGSEA. CDR3 DNA sequence: TGCAGCGTTGAAGAGGGCGCAACTAATGAAAAACTGTTTTTT. This gives the protein CSVEEGATNEKLFF.

The chain links TRBV7-8 to TRBJ1-5; TRBD1 matches 7 bases. V lost 5 bases and J lost 7; bases outside the gene matches: 14. The CDR3 sequence is 16 residues long. The germline V gene has CDR1 SGHVS and CDR2 FQNEAQ. Here the CDR3 DNA reads TGTGCCAGCAGCCGCTGGCTTGACAGGGACGGACAGCCCCAGCATTTT. Translation: CASSRWLDRDGQPQHF.

V is TRBV4-2 and J is TRBJ1-6; the D gene is possibly TRBD1 (6 bases). The ends were cut back, 1 base at V and 10 bases at J, with 14 bases in the middle. The germline V gene encodes CDR1 LGHNA and CDR2 YNFKEQ. The length of the CDR3 is 15 residues. CDR3: CASSQAEGEGSPLHF. In DNA, the CDR3 is TGTGCCAGCAGCCAAGCCGAGGGGGAAGGATCACCCCTCCACTTT.

The chain employs TRBV7-3 and TRBJ1-6; D not resolved. The germline gives CDR1 SGHTA, CDR2 FQGTGA. V was shortened by 3 bases and J by 5 bases, with 8 bases between the two germline ends. The CDR3 contains 14 residues. The CDR3 DNA follows: TGTGCCAGCAGCTTGGGAGGAGATAATTCACCCCTCCACTTT. Its protein product is CASSLGGDNSPLHF.

The gene calls are TRBV15 and TRBJ2-2; TRBD2 might be the D (5 bases). Germline loops: CDR1 LNHNV, CDR2 YYDKDF (reference sequence). Deletions cut 6 bases from V and 1 base from J, with 12 bases between. The CDR3 runs to 15 residues. Here the CDR3 DNA reads TGTGCCACCAGTGTAAGCGGAGGGAACACCGGGGAGCTGTTTTTT. Translating it yields CATSVSGGNTGELFF. Drawing the rest from reference TRBV15 and TRBJ2-2, the complete variable domain is DAMVIQNPRYQVTQFGKPVTLSCSQTLNHNVMYWYQQKSSQAPKLLFHYYDKDFNNEADTPDNFQSRRPNTSFCFLDIRSPGLGDTAMYLCATSVSGGNTGELFFGEGSRLTVL.

The chain couples TRBV15 to TRBJ2-7, with D possibly being TRBD2 (6 bases). V lost 0 bases, J lost 6 bases, and 12 bases lay in between. There are 14 residues in the CDR3. Germline V CDR1 and CDR2: LNHNV, YYDKDF (reference sequence). CDR3 DNA sequence: TGTGCCACCAGCAGAGATCTGGCGGGGCGCGAGCAGTACTTC. Its translation is CATSRDLAGREQYF.

The chain recombines TRBV11-2 with TRBJ2-3; TRBD2 aligns across 8 bases. Germline V gene data show CDR1 as SGHAT and CDR2 as FQNNGV. This CDR3 has 12 amino acids. The V and J ends lost 4 bases and 10 bases, in that order; junction bases with no gene match: 4. CDR3 coding DNA: TGTGCCAGCAGCTCACCGGGAGGGTCGCAGTATTTT. Translation gives CASSSPGGSQYF. The entire variable domain, with the rest obtained from reference TRBV11-2 and TRBJ2-3, is as follows: EAGVAQSPRYKIIEKRQSVAFWCNPISGHATLYWYQQILGQGPKLLIQFQNNGVVDDSQLPKDRFSAERLKGVDSTLKIQPAKLEDSAVYLCASSSPGGSQYFGPGTRLTVL.